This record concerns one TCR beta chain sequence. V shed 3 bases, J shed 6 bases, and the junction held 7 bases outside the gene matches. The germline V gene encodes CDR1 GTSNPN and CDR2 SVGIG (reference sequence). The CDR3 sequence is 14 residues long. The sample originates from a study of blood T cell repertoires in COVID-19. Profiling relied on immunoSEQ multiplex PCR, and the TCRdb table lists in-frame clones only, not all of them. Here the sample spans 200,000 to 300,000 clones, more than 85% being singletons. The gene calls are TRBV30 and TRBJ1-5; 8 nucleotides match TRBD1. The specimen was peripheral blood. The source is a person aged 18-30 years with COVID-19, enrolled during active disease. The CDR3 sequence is CAWRGQGASQPQHF. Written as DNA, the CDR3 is TGTGCCTGGAGAGGCCAGGGGGCGAGTCAGCCCCAGCATTTT.